This T cell receptor beta chain was identified in a study of OX40 agonist ivuxolimab in advanced cancers. Study-level information: A partial response was reached by three patients: one with hepatocellular carcinoma and two with cutaneous melanoma. Findings and limits, study-wide: Compared with CD4+, CD8+ T cells on average had more expanded clones. Antigen specificity was not determined for the expanded peripheral T cells.

Trimming cost V 0 bases and J 7 bases; bases outside gene matches: 11. Germline CDR1 SGDLS, CDR2 YYNGEE. The CDR3 is made up of 17 amino acids. Sequenced by immunoSEQ multiplex PCR; TCRdb stores in-frame clones only, minus some. The profile covers roughly 100,000 clones, with under 95% appearing a single time and 0.81% taken by the ten largest. Regarding this clone: Its antigen remains unidentified.

Baseline, cycle 4 day 1, and cycle 7 day 1 were the blood sampling points. Specimen: CD4+ or CD8+ T cells sorted from blood, collected in a trial of the OX40 agonist ivuxolimab. This chain uses TRBV9 with TRBJ2-1; the match to TRBD2 covers 9 bases. The receptor's source is an adult with an advanced solid tumor such as melanoma, head and neck, liver or kidney cancer. This CDR3 reads CASSVVGAGGPGNEQFF. As DNA, the CDR3 is TGTGCCAGCAGCGTAGTAGGGGCGGGAGGGCCTGGAAATGAGCAGTTCTTC.